This TCR beta chain originates from a study of long-term antiretroviral therapy in people with HIV. Study overall: The immediate-ART recommendation dates to 2015, and the earliest samples predate it by about a decade. Regarding the study as a whole: Within the repertoire, clones expanded before ART were dominant at all time points.

The immunoSEQ assay was v3.0, run at survey level. TCRdb keeps only in-frame clones here, not all; method: immunoSEQ multiplex PCR. The sample yields some 14,000 clones, roughly 80% seen once. J lost 6 bases, V lost 4 bases, and 11 bases had no gene match. Germline CDR1 is SGHRS and CDR2 is YFSETQ. This CDR3 is 15 amino acids long. With regard to this clone: The antigen is not known.

Each participant with HIV received care in the United States. Sequenced material: unsorted PBMCs, taken just before starting antiretroviral therapy. The genes are TRBV5-1 and TRBJ1-1, with 8 nucleotides matching TRBD1. The receptor was isolated from a man between 35 and 55 years old with HIV. CDR3 sequence (DNA): TGCGCCAGCAGCCCGGGTCGGACAGGGACTTCTGAAGCTTTCTTT. Protein sequence: CASSPGRTGTSEAFF.